This TCR beta chain was sequenced in a study of cytomegalovirus exposure and HLA in healthy donors. Study as a whole: A data release that came early held approximately 92 million unique TCRs from HLA-typed donors. Findings of the study overall: Researchers reported in a later analysis that a missense DCLRE1C variant was tied to TCR beta V- and J-gene trimming. Accurate prediction of HLA-A and HLA-B alleles (for most subjects) was reportedly achieved from TCR beta sequences.

This clone showed up just once. Its antigen is still unknown. Vbeta (60) and Jbeta (13) primers were used in the PCR. TCRdb's copy holds only in-frame clones and misses some; the assay was immunoSEQ multiplex PCR. In the table there are 150,000 or so clones, roughly four fifths of which are singletons. This receptor was obtained from a man under 40 in good health and CMV-seropositive. The specimen was PBMCs.

In DNA, the CDR3 is TGTGCCAGCAGTTCGACTAGCTACGAGCAGTACTTC. Protein: CASSSTSYEQYF. V usage is TRBV6-5 and J usage is TRBJ2-7; maybe TRBD2 (6 bases). The CDR3 runs to 12 residues. Germline values: CDR1 MNHEY, CDR2 SVGAGI. With 4 bases removed from V and 3 bases from J, the gap between germline ends came to 7 bases.